The 32 T cell receptor beta chains presented below share a single source sample, sequenced in a study of T cell repertoires in cytomegalovirus infection. TCRdb reanalysed the reads using MiXCR and keeps one entry per CDR3 protein. The sample has about 890,000 distinct CDR3 sequences; approximately 31% are singletons. For these receptors, no antigen is known. The specimen comprised cultured CD8+ T cells from PBMCs, sampled from culture after CMV antigen stimulation. The receptors were gathered from a human donor in good health (CMV status not recorded). Some clones in this sample may be carry-over from other donors' samples.

This clonotype has only a few counts. The chain employs TRBV7-3 and TRBJ2-2, with 8 bases that match TRBD2. The germline gives CDR1 SGHTA, CDR2 FQGTGA. This CDR3 has 18 residues. V shed 2 bases and J 0 bases; nucleotides not matched to a gene: 8. CDR3 sequence: CASSLLRGGYANTGELFF. CDR3 coding DNA: TGTGCCAGCAGCTTACTCCGGGGGGGCTACGCGAACACCGGGGAGCTGTTTTTT.

V usage is TRBV6-2 or TRBV6-3 and J usage is TRBJ2-3; tentative D call: TRBD2 (5 bases). Germline V gene sequence: CDR1 MNHEY, CDR2 SVGEGT. The V end was cut by 4 bases, the J end by 7 bases, with 15 bases between. The CDR3 has 14 amino acids. For the CDR3, the DNA is TGTGCCAGCAGTTCCCCCCCAGAGCGGAATACGCAGTATTTT. Its protein is CASSSPPERNTQYF.

This clonotype was observed many times. This chain connects TRBV6-2 or TRBV6-3 to TRBJ2-1; maybe TRBD2 (6 bases). Looked up from germline, CDR1 is MNHEY and CDR2 is SVGEGT. The CDR3 sequence is 16 residues long. V was trimmed by 5 bases and J by 3 bases, leaving 17 bases between them. In nucleotides, the CDR3 is TGTGCCAGCAGTGCCTGGACGCGGGGTGGCTACAATGAGCAGTTCTTC. It yields the protein CASSAWTRGGYNEQFF.

This clonotype has only a few counts. This chain connects TRBV7-3 to TRBJ2-7; tentatively, D is TRBD2 (7 bases). There are 15 residues in the CDR3. The V end was cut by 1 base, the J end by 2 bases, with 12 bases between. Germline loops: CDR1 SGHTA, CDR2 FQGTGA. CDR3 sequence: CASSLNAGAAYEQYV. Written as DNA, the CDR3 is TGTGCCAGCAGCTTAAACGCGGGGGCAGCCTACGAGCAGTACGTC.

This clonotype was counted between two and nine times. The rearrangement uses TRBV7-9 and TRBJ1-2, with 9 bases matching TRBD1. The CDR3 is 15 amino acids. The junction had 8 bases not matched to a gene; V was cut back by 5 bases and J by 4 bases. In germline, CDR1 is SEHNR, CDR2 FQNEAQ (reference sequence). The CDR3 sequence is CASSGQGMRAYGYTF. CDR3 coding DNA: TGTGCCAGCAGCGGACAGGGGATGCGAGCCTATGGCTACACCTTC.

V is TRBV15 and J is TRBJ2-3; D possibly matches TRBD1 or TRBD2 (7 bases each). Germline loops: CDR1 LNHNV, CDR2 YYDKDF (reference sequence). Trimming took off 5 bases at V and 5 bases at J, with 20 bases between the two ends. The CDR3 runs 16 residues. As DNA, the CDR3 is TGTGCCACCAGCTGGGGGGGGACAGCGTCGGGAGATACGCAGTATTTT. Residues: CATSWGGTASGDTQYF.

The chain is built from TRBV5-1 and TRBJ1-2; 7 bases are a match to TRBD1. The CDR3 totals 13 residues. V lost 6 bases and J lost 4; bases outside the gene matches: 6. CDR1 is SGHRS, CDR2 YFSETQ, per germline. This CDR3 is CASTNRGSYGYTF. The CDR3 DNA reads TGCGCCAGCACCAACAGGGGATCCTATGGCTACACCTTC. The entire variable domain, with the rest obtained from reference TRBV5-1 and TRBJ1-2, is as follows: KAGVTQTPRYLIKTRGQQVTLSCSPISGHRSVSWYQQTPGQGLQFLFEYFSETQRNKGNFPGRFSGRQFSNSRSEMNVSTLELGDSALYLCASTNRGSYGYTFGSGTRLTVV.

The chain is built from TRBV4-1 and TRBJ2-3; D unclear. The germline V and J ends were trimmed by 10 bases and 2 bases, with 7 bases remaining between them. Germline loops: CDR1 MGHRA, CDR2 YSYEKL. The CDR3 is 11 amino acids. The CDR3 DNA follows: TGCGCCACCGAACACACAGATACGCAGTATTTT. This translates into CATEHTDTQYF.

The chain joins TRBV20-1 to TRBJ2-3, with D hard to call. This CDR3 spans 16 amino acids. V lost 3 bases and J 0 bases, leaving 16 bases between the germline ends. Looked up from germline, CDR1 is DFQATT and CDR2 is SNEGSKA (reference sequence). CDR3 sequence reads: CSASSDEDSSTDTQYF. CDR3 nucleotides: TGCAGTGCTAGTTCTGACGAGGATTCTAGCACAGATACGCAGTATTTT.

The chain recombines TRBV6-1 with TRBJ1-1; D gene uncertain. Germline assignment: CDR1 MNHNS and CDR2 SASEGT. The CDR3 covers 13 residues. Trimming removed 2 bases at V and 6 bases at J, with 10 bases between. The CDR3 here is CASSEYWGPEAFF. For the CDR3, the DNA is TGTGCCAGCAGTGAATATTGGGGTCCTGAAGCTTTCTTT.

The chain links TRBV7-4 to TRBJ2-5; 8 positions agree with TRBD1. Germline trimming cut 5 bases from V and 9 bases from J; bases unmatched to any gene: 20. The CDR3 extends over 17 amino acids. Germline V gene data show CDR1 as SGHVT and CDR2 as SQSDAQ. The chain's CDR3 is CASSPTAGQGETEPQYF. CDR3 DNA sequence: TGTGCCAGCAGCCCAACGGCAGGACAGGGTGAGACGGAGCCCCAGTACTTC.

V usage is TRBV5-1 and J usage is TRBJ2-1; tentative D call: TRBD1 (6 bases). Trimming stripped 0 bases from V and 0 bases from J, with 16 bases between. The CDR3 length is 18 residues. Germline CDR1 and CDR2: SGHRS and YFSETQ. The CDR3 protein is CASSLVAGVVPSYNEQFF. CDR3 coding DNA: TGCGCCAGCAGCTTGGTGGCAGGGGTTGTCCCCTCCTACAATGAGCAGTTCTTC. Combining the CDR3 with reference TRBV5-1 and TRBJ2-1 gives the whole variable domain KAGVTQTPRYLIKTRGQQVTLSCSPISGHRSVSWYQQTPGQGLQFLFEYFSETQRNKGNFPGRFSGRQFSNSRSEMNVSTLELGDSALYLCASSLVAGVVPSYNEQFFGPGTRLTVL.

This clonotype was counted at least ten times. The chain recombines TRBV7-2 with TRBJ2-6, with 8 bases fitting TRBD2. The CDR3 runs 17 residues. Germline CDR1 reads SGHTA; CDR2 reads FQGNSA. With 1 base clipped from V and 4 bases from J, the junction kept 6 bases outside the gene matches. CDR3 sequence: CASSLVIGGAGANVLTF. DNA of the CDR3: TGTGCCAGCAGCTTAGTCATCGGGGGGGCCGGGGCCAACGTCCTGACTTTC.

This clonotype was counted ten times or more. The chain is built from TRBV7-2 and TRBJ2-3; tentative D call: TRBD2 (6 bases). Germline V gives CDR1 SGHTA, CDR2 FQGNSA. The CDR3 is made up of 15 amino acids. V lost 5 bases to trimming and J lost 2 bases, with 14 bases between them. CDR3 sequence: CASSQGTYFTDTQYF. CDR3 nucleotides: TGTGCCAGCAGCCAAGGGACTTATTTCACAGATACGCAGTATTTT.

This clonotype was seen more than once but under ten times. V is TRBV4-3 and J is TRBJ1-4; D unresolved. This CDR3 region has 15 residues. With 0 bases removed from V and 0 bases from J, the gap between germline ends came to 5 bases. CDR1 is LGHNA, CDR2 YSLEER, per germline. The CDR3 bases are TGCGCCAGCAGCCAAGACCCAGCAACTAATGAAAAACTGTTTTTT. Protein product: CASSQDPATNEKLFF.

The J gene is TRBJ2-7, the V gene TRBV6-2 or TRBV6-3; TRBD1 is a possible D gene (6 bases). CDR1 and CDR2 from the germline V gene are MNHEY and SVGEGT. Trimming took 5 bases from V and 3 from J, leaving 20 bases between them. The CDR3 length is 16 residues. CDR3 in amino acids: CASSPRDTRIHYEQYV. The CDR3 coding sequence is TGTGCCAGCAGTCCCCGGGACACCAGAATCCACTACGAGCAGTACGTC.

This clonotype was counted a few times. The V gene is TRBV4-1, the J gene TRBJ1-2; D is unclear. Germline CDR1 and CDR2: MGHRA and YSYEKL. This CDR3 comprises 14 residues. Trimming pared 1 base from V and 4 bases from J, leaving 10 bases between. CDR3 amino acids: CASSQVDALYGYTF. CDR3 coding DNA: TGCGCCAGCAGCCAAGTTGATGCCCTCTATGGCTACACCTTC.

This chain links TRBV6-5 with TRBJ1-3, with 8 nucleotides matching TRBD1. Germline CDR1 is MNHEY and CDR2 is SVGAGI. J gave up 4 bases and V 2 bases, and 7 bases lay outside the gene matches. The CDR3 spans 16 residues. CDR3 sequence reads: CASSYPGQGPGNTIYF. The CDR3 nucleotides are TGTGCCAGCAGTTACCCAGGACAGGGACCGGGAAACACCATATATTTT.

This clonotype was recorded a few times. This chain uses TRBV6-1 with TRBJ2-3; possible D gene TRBD2, 6 bases. Trimming cost V 2 bases and J 2 bases, with 11 bases left between them. CDR1 and CDR2 (germline): MNHNS, SASEGT. CDR3 length: 15 amino acids. The chain's CDR3 is CASSESGVFTDTQYF. Here the CDR3 DNA reads TGTGCCAGCAGTGAATCGGGGGTTTTCACAGATACGCAGTATTTT.

Of note for this clonotype: A junction boundary mismatches the germline segment, possibly from a read error. The chain couples TRBV25-1 to TRBJ2-5; 10 positions agree with TRBD1. This CDR3 region has 14 residues. Germline V gives CDR1 MGHDK, CDR2 SYGVNS. CDR3 coding DNA: TGTACCAGCAGTGAAGACAGGGGGCGGGAGACCCAGTACTTC. Protein sequence: CTSSEDRGRETQYF.

This clonotype has a handful of counts. This chain connects TRBV6-6 to TRBJ2-7; perhaps TRBD1 as D (6 bases). This CDR3 is built from 13 residues. Germline-derived CDR1 and CDR2 are MNHNY and SVGAGI (reference sequence). Trimming cost V 10 bases and J 1 base, with 14 bases left between them. This CDR3 is CAIRDNLSYEQYF. As DNA, the CDR3 is TGTGCCATCCGGGACAACCTTTCCTACGAGCAGTACTTC.

This clonotype turned up a few times. The rearrangement joins TRBV28 to TRBJ2-4; 8 bases line up with TRBD2. This CDR3 spans 17 amino acids. The junction had 8 bases not matched to a gene; V was cut back by 4 bases and J by 0 bases. CDR1 is MDHEN and CDR2 is SYDVKM in the germline V gene. The CDR3 reads CASSSVAGKLAKNIQYF. As DNA, the CDR3 is TGTGCCAGCAGTTCCGTAGCGGGGAAACTAGCCAAAAACATTCAGTACTTC.

There are a few counts of this clonotype. The chain couples TRBV6-2 or TRBV6-3 to TRBJ1-5; weak D call: TRBD1 (5 bases). There are 13 residues in the CDR3. Trimming stripped 5 bases from V and 6 bases from J, with 11 bases between. Germline loops: CDR1 MNHEY, CDR2 SVGEGT. The CDR3 coding sequence is TGTGCCAGCAGTGCAGGGTGGGCTCAGCCCCAGCATTTT. Translation: CASSAGWAQPQHF.

This clonotype was seen a few times. The rearrangement uses TRBV27 and TRBJ2-2; D unresolved. Trimming took 5 bases from V and 6 from J, leaving 7 bases between them. The CDR3 covers 12 residues. Germline loops: CDR1 MNHEY, CDR2 SMNVEV (reference sequence). CDR3 amino acids: CASSGAPGELFF. The DNA of the CDR3 is TGTGCCAGCAGTGGAGCCCCCGGGGAGCTGTTTTTT.

This clonotype showed up just once. The gene calls are TRBV15 and TRBJ2-1; possibly TRBD1 for D (5 bases). CDR1 is LNHNV, CDR2 YYDKDF, per germline (reference sequence). V was trimmed by 5 bases and J by 3 bases, leaving 26 bases between them. The CDR3 runs 19 residues. CDR3 protein: CATSGSLLQTRGNYNEQFF. CDR3 in DNA: TGTGCCACCAGCGGTTCTCTTTTACAGACAAGGGGTAACTACAATGAGCAGTTCTTC.

This clonotype appeared many times. The chain couples TRBV27 to TRBJ1-2; the D is unclear. CDR3 length equals 15 residues. Germline V lookup: CDR1 MNHEY, CDR2 SMNVEV (reference sequence). V was cut by 2 bases and J by 4 bases, with 14 bases left in between. The CDR3 DNA reads as TGTGCCAGCAGTTTAGGAGGGCGAGGTAGCTATGGCTACACCTTC. Protein product: CASSLGGRGSYGYTF.

The chain has TRBV27 and TRBJ2-1, with a possible D match to TRBD2 (6 bases). Germline assignment: CDR1 MNHEY and CDR2 SMNVEV (reference sequence). The CDR3 has 17 residues. V dropped 5 bases and J dropped 9 bases, with 26 bases sitting between them. DNA for the CDR3: TGTGCCAGCAGTAGCACCGCCGGGACTGACCCCTTGGGTGAGCAGTTCTTC. Its protein is CASSSTAGTDPLGEQFF.

V is TRBV19 and J is TRBJ2-3; 9 nucleotides agree with TRBD2. The CDR3 is 15 residues long. Germline CDR1 is LNHDA and CDR2 is SQIVND (reference sequence). The V and J ends lost 1 base and 2 bases, in that order; junction bases with no gene match: 1. The CDR3 protein is CASSIGLADTDTQYF. The CDR3 bases are TGTGCCAGTAGTATAGGACTAGCGGACACAGATACGCAGTATTTT.

This clonotype was found a few times. This sequence joins TRBV7-9 and TRBJ2-7; D might be TRBD2 (6 bases). The CDR3 is 14 amino acids. V was clipped by 4 bases and J by 4 bases, with 14 bases between them. In germline, CDR1 is SEHNR, CDR2 FQNEAQ (reference sequence). The CDR3 DNA sequence: TGTGCCAGCAGCTCCGGGTCGGCGGGATACGAGCAGTACTTC. This encodes CASSSGSAGYEQYF.

In its sample, this clonotype was seen a few times. V gene TRBV27 combines with J gene TRBJ2-3, with D maybe TRBD2 (6 bases). Germline V gives CDR1 MNHEY, CDR2 SMNVEV (reference sequence). The ends were cut back, 7 bases at V and 3 bases at J, with 17 bases in the middle. The length of the CDR3 is 15 residues. The CDR3 sequence: CASKPFGGSTDTQYF. As DNA, the CDR3 is TGTGCCAGCAAACCATTCGGGGGAAGTACAGATACGCAGTATTTT.

This sequence joins TRBV9 and TRBJ1-2; 8 bases are a match to TRBD1. In germline, CDR1 is SGDLS, CDR2 YYNGEE. The CDR3 runs 17 residues. With V trimmed by 4 bases and J by 2 bases, 13 bases remained unmatched. The CDR3 DNA reads as TGTGCCAGCAGCCCCGGCGCAGGGGGCAGGGGAAACTATGGCTACACCTTC. Translation gives CASSPGAGGRGNYGYTF.

Written as DNA, the CDR3 is TGTGCCAGCAGCCAAGACCGACAGGGGGTTACCTTC. Its translation is CASSQDRQGVTF. The gene calls are TRBV14 and TRBJ1-2; 9 bases agree with TRBD1. The CDR3 runs to 12 residues. CDR1 SGHDN and CDR2 FVKESK come from the germline V gene. J was trimmed by 14 bases and V by 0 bases; bases with no gene match: 4.